What follows is one TCR beta chain and its context. Other DNA variants within this sample encode the same CDR3. How the authors handled the data: Estimation of nucleated cell counts relied on the amplification of reference gene primers. Using immunoSEQ multiplex PCR, the repertoire was profiled, and TCRdb retains in-frame clones only, with some absent. V and J calls and clone size come straight from that table; D and trimming were deduced from the DNA. The sample consists of 99,000 or so clones, 65% to 80% of them appearing once. The entry originates in a study of blood T cell repertoires in COVID-19. Looking at the study overall: Acute and convalescent COVID-19 samples came from the United States, Italy and Spain. PBMCs, B-cell-depleted T cells, or T cells provided the cDNA or gDNA that made up the material.

V was clipped by 0 bases and J by 3 bases, with 6 bases between them. From germline, CDR1 is SGHNT and CDR2 YYREEE (reference sequence). This CDR3 contains 13 residues. The sequence came from a woman in her 70s with acute or convalescent COVID-19. The sample taken for sequencing was peripheral blood. The chain employs TRBV5-4 and TRBJ1-1; D not resolved. CDR3 in DNA: TGTGCCAGCAGCTTGGACCGGGACACTGAAGCTTTCTTT. Translation: CASSLDRDTEAFF. The full variable domain, its missing parts supplied by reference TRBV5-4 and TRBJ1-1, is ETGVTQSPTHLIKTRGQQVTLRCSSQSGHNTVSWYQQALGQGPQFIFQYYREEENGRGNFPPRFSGLQFPNYSSELNVNALELDDSALYLCASSLDRDTEAFFGQGTRLTVV.